The 8 T cell receptor beta chains presented below share a single source sample, sequenced in a study of T cells in Graves' hyperthyroidism and ophthalmopathy (dated by TCRdb to the late 2010s). Libraries were prepared through multiplex PCR. Instrument used: Illumina HiSeq 2000. The TCR beta CDR3 regions were amplified from RNA transcripts. The TCR CDR3 was subjected to a first round of RT-PCR using the HTBI primer set and the Qiagen OneStep RT-PCR kit. The raw public data were reprocessed by TCRdb itself: fastp quality trimming at Q25, MiXCR clonotype calling, in-frame beta chains only. Merged by CDR3 protein, the rows form single entries marked with the most common genes and DNA. The sample includes hundreds of thousands of distinct CDR3 sequences, with 15% to 20% observed a single time. Approximately 3.9% of the sample lies in the top ten. The sample comprised blood. The receptors here all came from a young woman with Graves' hyperthyroidism.

The CDR3 spells CAWAESYEQYF. Written as DNA, the CDR3 is TGTGCCTGGGCAGAGTCCTACGAGCAGTACTTC. V is TRBV30 and J is TRBJ2-7; no reliable D call. Germline values: CDR1 GTSNPN, CDR2 SVGIG (reference sequence). There are 11 residues in the CDR3. V was pared by 5 bases and J by 1 base, with 6 bases between.

V usage is TRBV5-8 and J usage is TRBJ2-1, with 11 positions matching TRBD2. With V trimmed by 2 bases and J by 9 bases, 7 bases remained unmatched. There are 15 residues in the CDR3. Germline CDR1 and CDR2: SGHTS and YDEGEE. The CDR3 sequence is CASSLTSGSYVEQFF. CDR3 bases: TGTGCCAGCAGCTTAACTAGCGGGAGTTATGTTGAGCAGTTCTTC.

The chain carries TRBV20-1 and TRBJ1-1, with TRBD1 matching over 8 bases. V dropped 6 bases and J dropped 4; count of bases not matched to a gene: 7. CDR3 size: 13 residues. Germline CDR1 and CDR2: DFQATT and SNEGSKA (reference sequence). The CDR3 region is CSAQDRAPTEAFF. The CDR3 DNA sequence: TGCAGTGCACAGGACAGGGCCCCCACTGAAGCTTTCTTT.

This chain connects TRBV11-2 to TRBJ2-1; D not resolved. The germline V gene has CDR1 SGHAT and CDR2 FQNNGV. V lost 4 bases and J lost 0, with 10 bases in between. This CDR3 has 15 residues. For the CDR3, the DNA is TGTGCCAGCAGCTCTCTAGTCTACTCCTACAATGAGCAGTTCTTC. It translates to CASSSLVYSYNEQFF.

This rearrangement joins TRBV7-9 to TRBJ2-1; D not resolved. Germline V gives CDR1 SEHNR, CDR2 FQNEAQ (reference sequence). The V and J ends lost 5 bases and 6 bases respectively, with 11 bases between them. CDR3 size: 13 residues. CDR3 loop: CASSPNPRNEQFF. The CDR3 DNA follows: TGTGCCAGCAGCCCCAACCCCCGCAATGAGCAGTTCTTC.

This clonotype has ten or more counts. The V and J genes are TRBV6-1 and TRBJ2-1; 7 bases line up with TRBD1. This CDR3 spans 12 amino acids. V lost 5 bases, J lost 10 bases, and 5 bases stayed unmatched. Germline assignment: CDR1 MNHNS and CDR2 SASEGT. The CDR3 sequence: CASSRQGREQFF. The CDR3 coding sequence is TGTGCCAGCAGTCGACAGGGTCGAGAGCAGTTCTTC.

The J gene is TRBJ2-5, the V gene TRBV5-6, with TRBD2 identical over 8 bases. The CDR3 loop spans 15 amino acids. CDR1 and CDR2 from the germline V gene are SGHDT and YYEEEE. Losses at the gene ends were 1 base for V and 1 base for J; bases not matched to a gene: 3. CDR3 in DNA: TGTGCCAGCAGCTTGTGGGCGGGAGGCCAAGAGACCCAGTACTTC. Translating it yields CASSLWAGGQETQYF.

This sequence joins TRBV20-1 and TRBJ1-1; D perhaps matches TRBD1 (5 bases). This CDR3 contains 12 residues. CDR1 and CDR2 (germline): DFQATT, SNEGSKA (reference sequence). Trimming shortened V by 5 bases and J by 4 bases, and 11 bases separated the two germline ends. CDR3 in amino acids: CSAGKTATEAFF. CDR3 coding DNA: TGCAGTGCTGGAAAGACAGCCACTGAAGCTTTCTTT.